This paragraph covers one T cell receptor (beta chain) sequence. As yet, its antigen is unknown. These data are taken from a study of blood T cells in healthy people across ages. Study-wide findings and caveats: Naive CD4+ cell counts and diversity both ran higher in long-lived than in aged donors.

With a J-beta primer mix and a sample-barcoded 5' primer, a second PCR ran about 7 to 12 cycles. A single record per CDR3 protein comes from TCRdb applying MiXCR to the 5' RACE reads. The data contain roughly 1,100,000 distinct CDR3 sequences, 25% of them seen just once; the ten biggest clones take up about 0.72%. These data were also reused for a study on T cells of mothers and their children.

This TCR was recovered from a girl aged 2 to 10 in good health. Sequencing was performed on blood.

The CDR3: CATSRDQGMGQPQHF. CDR3 bases: TGTGCCACCAGCAGAGATCAAGGGATGGGTCAGCCCCAGCATTTT. The rearrangement uses TRBV15 and TRBJ1-5; the D is unclear. The CDR3 has 15 residues. Germline CDR1 and CDR2: LNHNV and YYDKDF (reference sequence). Trimming took 0 bases from V and 6 from J, leaving 12 bases between them.